The 27 T cell receptor beta chains in this list originate from one sample, sequenced in a study of response to subunit inactivated influenza vaccine. One entry per CDR3 protein, called by TCRdb with MiXCR from the RT-PCR reads. The data show 650,000 to 700,000 distinct CDR3 sequences, approximately 14% seen once. The sample consisted of PBMCs from blood, taken roughly 12 days after vaccination. These receptors came from a man aged 50-60 years who received an inactivated influenza vaccine.

This clonotype was counted a few times. The V gene is TRBV15, the J gene TRBJ2-7; 11 bases align to TRBD1. The V and J ends lost 5 bases and 4 bases, in that order; junction bases with no gene match: 4. The V gene's germline CDR1 is LNHNV and CDR2 YYDKDF (reference sequence). The CDR3 covers 14 residues. CDR3 region: CATSPGQGGYEQYF. The CDR3 DNA reads TGTGCCACCAGCCCGGGACAGGGGGGATACGAGCAGTACTTC.

This clonotype appeared a few times. The rearrangement joins TRBV4-2 to TRBJ2-1; D is possibly TRBD2 (6 bases). Germline V gene lookup returns CDR1 LGHNA and CDR2 YNFKEQ. The CDR3 has 16 amino acids. V dropped 3 bases and J dropped 5 bases, with 17 bases sitting between them. The CDR3, as DNA: TGTGCCAGCAGCCAGGGATCTAGCGTACTTGACAATGAGCAGTTCTTC. It yields the protein CASSQGSSVLDNEQFF.

V and J are TRBV20-1 and TRBJ2-3; tentatively, D is TRBD2 (6 bases). The CDR3 sequence is 12 residues long. Looked up from germline, CDR1 is DFQATT and CDR2 is SNEGSKA (reference sequence). V lost 3 bases, J lost 10 bases, and 14 bases lay in between. The CDR3 DNA follows: TGCAGTGCTAGGCCACGACTAGTGGCGCAGTATTTT. It is translated as CSARPRLVAQYF.

The rearrangement uses TRBV20-1 and TRBJ2-7; possible D gene TRBD1, 6 bases. CDR1 and CDR2 from the germline V gene are DFQATT and SNEGSKA (reference sequence). V gave up 6 bases and J gave up 3 bases, with 18 bases separating them. CDR3 length: 14 residues. CDR3 sequence reads: CSAWDIYDNYEQYF. DNA for the CDR3: TGCAGTGCATGGGACATCTACGACAACTACGAGCAGTACTTC.

The rearrangement links TRBV12-3 or TRBV12-4 to TRBJ1-1; possibly TRBD1 for D (6 bases). Deletions cut 1 base from V and 2 bases from J, with 11 bases between. This CDR3 is built from 15 residues. This CDR3 is CASSLGWTVNTEAFF. The CDR3 nucleotides are TGTGCCAGCAGTTTAGGCTGGACAGTTAACACTGAAGCTTTCTTT.

The chain joins TRBV12-3 or TRBV12-4 to TRBJ1-6; maybe TRBD1 (6 bases). V lost 6 bases to trimming and J lost 10 bases, with 19 bases between them. The CDR3 sequence is 15 residues long. Here the CDR3 DNA reads TGTGCCAGCAGACTGGGGGGCTCAATCGGATCACCCCTCCACTTT. Translating gives CASRLGGSIGSPLHF.

This clonotype was counted between two and nine times. The chain combines TRBV15 with TRBJ2-7; D may be TRBD1 (5 bases). The CDR3 runs to 15 residues. Germline values: CDR1 LNHNV, CDR2 YYDKDF (reference sequence). Trimming stripped 0 bases from V and 3 bases from J, with 12 bases between. CDR3 sequence reads: CATSRDLAGFYEQYF. The DNA for the CDR3 is TGTGCCACCAGCAGAGATCTTGCAGGGTTCTACGAGCAGTACTTC.

The V gene is TRBV9, the J gene TRBJ2-7, with a weak D call TRBD1 (7 bases). Trimming cost V 3 bases and J 4 bases, with 14 bases left between them. Germline V gives CDR1 SGDLS, CDR2 YYNGEE. The CDR3 spans 14 residues. The CDR3 reads CASSGGTADYEQYF. The CDR3 nucleotides read TGTGCCAGCAGCGGCGGGACAGCTGATTACGAGCAGTACTTC.

The chain uses TRBV15 and TRBJ2-7; 9 nucleotides align to TRBD2. Unmatched junction bases numbered 12, after V lost 2 bases and J lost 7 bases. Germline V gene lookup returns CDR1 LNHNV and CDR2 YYDKDF (reference sequence). This CDR3 is built from 16 residues. The CDR3 DNA reads as TGTGCCACCAGCAGACGGCGGGAGGGCCCCTTGGGAGAGCAGTACTTC. This encodes CATSRRREGPLGEQYF.

This clonotype was found many times. The chain combines TRBV6-2 or TRBV6-3 with TRBJ1-1; D gene unclear. Germline CDR1 is MNHEY and CDR2 is SVGEGT. The CDR3 contains 13 residues. V was cut by 2 bases and J by 5 bases, with 9 bases left in between. The CDR3 here is CASSYTGKTEAFF. The CDR3 bases are TGTGCCAGCAGTTACACCGGAAAGACTGAAGCTTTCTTT.

The chain carries TRBV10-3 and TRBJ2-1, with D maybe TRBD2 (5 bases). The germline V gene encodes CDR1 ENHRY and CDR2 SYGVKD. V was cut by 0 bases and J by 8 bases, with 14 bases left in between. The length of the CDR3 is 15 residues. CDR3 in amino acids: CAISESAGFGDEQFF. DNA for the CDR3: TGTGCCATCAGTGAGTCTGCCGGGTTCGGGGATGAGCAGTTCTTC.

The DNA of the CDR3 is TGCAGTGCTAGAGATCCTGTTCTAGCGGGTGGGATACAAGAGACCCAGTACTTC. This translates into CSARDPVLAGGIQETQYF. The genes are TRBV20-1 and TRBJ2-5; 8 bases are a match to TRBD2. Germline V CDR1 and CDR2: DFQATT, SNEGSKA (reference sequence). This CDR3 comprises 18 residues. With 0 bases clipped from V and 2 bases from J, the junction kept 14 bases outside the gene matches.

This clonotype was found a few times. V is TRBV4-1 and J is TRBJ2-3, with 9 bases lining up with TRBD2. V lost 2 bases, J lost 1 base, and 4 bases stayed unmatched. There are 16 residues in the CDR3. Germline CDR1 and CDR2: MGHRA and YSYEKL. The CDR3 nucleotides read TGCGCCAGCAGCCAAAGCGGGGGGCGAGGCACAGATACGCAGTATTTT. Its protein is CASSQSGGRGTDTQYF.

This clonotype was picked up a small number of times. V gene TRBV20-1 combines with J gene TRBJ1-1; the D gene is possibly TRBD1 (5 bases). Germline CDR1 and CDR2: DFQATT and SNEGSKA (reference sequence). The CDR3 contains 14 residues. Trimming pared 2 bases from V and 3 bases from J, leaving 13 bases between. The CDR3 reads CSARYGALDTEAFF. CDR3 DNA sequence: TGCAGTGCTAGATACGGGGCTTTGGACACTGAAGCTTTCTTT.

Only a few counts were recorded for this clonotype. This chain connects TRBV18 to TRBJ1-1; possible D gene TRBD1, 6 bases. Germline lookup yields CDR1 KGHSH and CDR2 LQKENI. The CDR3 consists of 13 residues. Trimming cost V 1 base and J 6 bases, with 9 bases left between them. This chain's CDR3 is CASSPQSGAEAFF. CDR3 bases: TGTGCCAGCTCACCACAGTCAGGGGCTGAAGCTTTCTTT.

CDR3 sequence: CASRRDGATNEKLFF. As DNA, the CDR3 is TGTGCCAGCAGAAGGGACGGGGCAACTAATGAAAAACTGTTTTTT. The chain couples TRBV2 to TRBJ1-4, with a weak D call TRBD1 (5 bases). This CDR3 spans 15 amino acids. V was clipped by 6 bases and J by 0 bases, with 11 bases between them. CDR1 SNHLY and CDR2 FYNNEI come from the germline V gene.

This clonotype was seen more than once but under ten times. The chain recombines TRBV7-6 with TRBJ2-1, with 8 bases aligning to TRBD2. V lost 5 bases, J lost 2 bases, and 11 bases stayed unmatched. The CDR3 contains 17 residues. Germline CDR1 is SGHVS and CDR2 is FNYEAQ. The CDR3 here is CASSHLFSGSTYNEQFF. CDR3 coding DNA: TGTGCCAGCAGCCATCTCTTCAGCGGGAGTACCTACAATGAGCAGTTCTTC.

This rearrangement joins TRBV9 to TRBJ2-5, with TRBD2 matching over 7 bases. CDR1 is SGDLS and CDR2 is YYNGEE in the germline V gene. CDR3 length equals 14 residues. V gave up 0 bases and J gave up 9 bases; unmatched junction bases: 8. The CDR3 DNA sequence: TGTGCCAGCAGCGTAGTGGATAACCGGGGGGCCCAGTACTTC. This gives the protein CASSVVDNRGAQYF.

The rearrangement joins TRBV3-1 to TRBJ2-1; TRBD2 agrees at 7 bases. This CDR3 is built from 15 residues. With V trimmed by 2 bases and J by 4 bases, 5 bases remained unmatched. Per germline, CDR1 LGHDT and CDR2 YNNKEL (reference sequence). The CDR3 nucleotides read TGTGCCAGCAGCCAATCTAGCGGTACGTACAATGAGCAGTTCTTC. Protein sequence: CASSQSSGTYNEQFF.

This clonotype was detected a few times. The chain employs TRBV29-1 and TRBJ2-1; TRBD1 is a possible D gene (5 bases). V was cut by 4 bases and J by 4 bases, with 8 bases left in between. The germline gives CDR1 SQVTM, CDR2 ANQGSEA. CDR3 length: 12 residues. For the CDR3, the DNA is TGCAGCGTTGTAACAGGTTACAATGAGCAGTTCTTC. Translating it yields CSVVTGYNEQFF.

This clonotype was picked up a small number of times. The CDR3: CAINPGGISTDTQYF. The CDR3 DNA reads TGTGCCATCAATCCGGGAGGGATTAGCACAGATACGCAGTATTTT. The J gene is TRBJ2-3, the V gene TRBV10-3; TRBD2 aligns across 8 bases. The CDR3 has 15 amino acids. V gave up 7 bases and J gave up 0 bases; unmatched junction bases: 6. Germline CDR1 ENHRY, CDR2 SYGVKD.

This clonotype has more than one count but fewer than ten. The chain employs TRBV29-1 and TRBJ2-3; perhaps TRBD1 as D (5 bases). Looked up from germline, CDR1 is SQVTM and CDR2 is ANQGSEA. Trimming shortened V by 4 bases and J by 0 bases, and 14 bases separated the two germline ends. The CDR3 loop spans 15 amino acids. The CDR3 here is CSVVDRKLSTDTQYF. CDR3 sequence (DNA): TGCAGCGTTGTCGACAGAAAACTTAGCACAGATACGCAGTATTTT.

The gene calls are TRBV10-1 and TRBJ2-7, with 9 positions matching TRBD1. Germline V lookup: CDR1 WNHNN, CDR2 SYGVQD (reference sequence). Losses at the gene ends were 6 bases for V and 2 bases for J; bases not matched to a gene: 5. CDR3 length: 14 amino acids. The DNA for the CDR3 is TGCGCCAGCAGGAGGGGGACAGGGCCCTACGAGCAGTACTTC. Translation: CASRRGTGPYEQYF.

This clonotype was picked up a small number of times. The CDR3 reads CASSRLQGVPEAFF. CDR3 in DNA: TGTGCCAGCAGCCGCCTACAGGGGGTCCCTGAAGCTTTCTTT. The V gene is TRBV7-9, the J gene TRBJ1-1; 8 bases agree with TRBD1. The CDR3 loop spans 14 amino acids. In germline, CDR1 is SEHNR, CDR2 FQNEAQ (reference sequence). The trim removed 5 bases at V and 6 bases at J, leaving 8 bases unmatched. The entire variable domain, with the rest obtained from reference TRBV7-9 and TRBJ1-1, is as follows: DTGVSQNPRHKITKRGQNVTFRCDPISEHNRLYWYRQTLGQGPEFLTYFQNEAQLEKSRLLSDRFSAERPKGSFSTLEIQRTEQGDSAMYLCASSRLQGVPEAFFGQGTRLTVV.

This clonotype was detected ten times or more. V gene TRBV11-2 combines with J gene TRBJ2-2, with D uncertain. The CDR3 is made up of 14 amino acids. Trimming stripped 6 bases from V and 3 bases from J, with 11 bases between. In germline, CDR1 is SGHAT, CDR2 FQNNGV. CDR3 nucleotide sequence: TGTGCCAGCAGGCTTGGGTCCGACACCGGGGAGCTGTTTTTT. Residues: CASRLGSDTGELFF.

This clonotype was picked up many times. The chain joins TRBV7-9 to TRBJ2-2; D unclear. Germline assignment: CDR1 SEHNR and CDR2 FQNEAQ (reference sequence). The CDR3 extends over 11 amino acids. V lost 5 bases and J 3 bases, leaving 1 base between the germline ends. The CDR3 region is CASSHTGELFF. The DNA for the CDR3 is TGTGCCAGCAGCCACACCGGGGAGCTGTTTTTT.

The V call is TRBV10-3, the J call TRBJ2-3; D is ambiguous. Trimming cost V 4 bases and J 3 bases, with 17 bases left between them. This CDR3 is built from 16 residues. Germline values: CDR1 ENHRY, CDR2 SYGVKD. CDR3: CAISVAGQPWTDTQYF. The CDR3 nucleotides are TGTGCCATCAGTGTCGCTGGTCAGCCGTGGACAGATACGCAGTATTTT.